Each of the 27 T cell receptor beta chains below was sequenced from the same sample in a study of T and B cells in COVID-19 patients. TRB rearrangements were amplified by multiplex PCR with BIOMED2 TRB-A/B primers. TCRdb re-called the multiplex PCR reads with MiXCR, one entry per CDR3 protein. Of several thousand distinct CDR3 sequences listed, around 30% are singletons. Each TRB amplification used roughly 240-550 ng of genomic DNA from blood. Material for sequencing was blood. The origin of the receptors is a human donor who had recovered from COVID-19.

By share, this clonotype counts as medium-sized. The chain carries TRBV5-5 and TRBJ2-1, with D perhaps being TRBD1 or TRBD2 (5 bases each). Germline CDR1 SGHKS, CDR2 YYEKEE (reference sequence). V was cut by 2 bases and J by 3 bases, with 9 bases left in between. This CDR3 has 14 amino acids. CDR3 DNA sequence: TGTGCCAGCAGCTTAGGGACGAACTACAATGAGCAGTTCTTC. Encoded protein: CASSLGTNYNEQFF.

This clonotype appeared a few times. This rearrangement joins TRBV5-1 to TRBJ2-3, with 8 bases matching TRBD1. This CDR3 contains 14 residues. In germline, CDR1 is SGHRS, CDR2 YFSETQ. J was trimmed by 5 bases and V by 6 bases; bases with no gene match: 8. The CDR3 loop reads CASKFQGAEDTQYF. DNA of the CDR3: TGCGCCAGCAAATTCCAGGGGGCGGAAGATACGCAGTATTTT. The whole variable domain, remainder taken from reference TRBV5-1 and TRBJ2-3, is KAGVTQTPRYLIKTRGQQVTLSCSPISGHRSVSWYQQTPGQGLQFLFEYFSETQRNKGNFPGRFSGRQFSNSRSEMNVSTLELGDSALYLCASKFQGAEDTQYFGPGTRLTVL.

The V call is TRBV11-2, the J call TRBJ2-4; the D gene is possibly TRBD1 (7 bases). Trimming stripped 5 bases from V and 8 bases from J, with 13 bases between. Germline V gene sequence: CDR1 SGHAT, CDR2 FQNNGV. The CDR3 runs to 13 residues. The CDR3 nucleotides are TGTGCCAGCAGCAGAGACAGGGAGGACATTCAGTACTTC. This gives the protein CASSRDREDIQYF.

The chain couples TRBV6-4 to TRBJ2-2; TRBD1 or TRBD2 may be the D gene (6 bases each). The germline V gene encodes CDR1 MRHNA and CDR2 SNTAGT. The V end was cut by 4 bases, the J end by 4 bases, with 7 bases between. This CDR3 comprises 13 residues. CDR3: CASSGGATGELFF. The CDR3 region has the DNA TGTGCCAGCAGTGGGGGGGCCACCGGGGAGCTGTTTTTT.

The rearrangement joins TRBV12-3 or TRBV12-4 to TRBJ2-1; 8 bases fit TRBD2. V lost 5 bases and J lost 2; bases outside the gene matches: 14. The CDR3 is made up of 18 amino acids. The CDR3 DNA sequence: TGTGCCAGCAGTGAAGTGGCGGGGGGCACAAGCCCCTACAATGAGCAGTTCTTC. Protein sequence: CASSEVAGGTSPYNEQFF.

The V gene is TRBV27, the J gene TRBJ1-6, with unresolved D. This CDR3 spans 12 amino acids. Trimming pared 5 bases from V and 10 bases from J, leaving 9 bases between. The germline CDR1 and CDR2 sequences are MNHEY and SMNVEV (reference sequence). The CDR3 sequence: CASSAGISPLHF. In DNA form, the CDR3 reads TGTGCCAGCAGTGCAGGAATCTCACCCCTCCACTTT.

This clonotype is categorized as medium-sized (0.01 to 0.1%). This sequence joins TRBV6-5 and TRBJ1-6; D is unresolved. Germline V gene lookup returns CDR1 MNHEY and CDR2 SVGAGI. V shed 5 bases and J shed 7 bases, with 15 bases lying between them. The CDR3 consists of 15 residues. CDR3 sequence (DNA): TGTGCCAGCAGTGCCTCGTCCTTAGCGAATTCACCCCTCCACTTT. Protein product: CASSASSLANSPLHF.

This clonotype is judged medium-sized. The rearrangement joins TRBV6-5 to TRBJ2-6; 7 bases line up with TRBD2. The germline V gene encodes CDR1 MNHEY and CDR2 SVGAGI. This CDR3 has 16 residues. The trim removed 8 bases at V and 1 base at J, leaving 8 bases unmatched. The CDR3 DNA reads TGTGCCAGCGGAAGCGGGGCCCGATCTGGGGCCAACGTCCTGACTTTC. This encodes CASGSGARSGANVLTF.

V is TRBV29-1 and J is TRBJ2-5, with 10 bases lining up with TRBD2. The ends lost 4 bases at V and 2 bases at J; junction bases unmatched: 10. Germline lookup yields CDR1 SQVTM and CDR2 ANQGSEA. The CDR3 loop spans 16 amino acids. CDR3 in amino acids: CSVVATSGVQQETQYF. CDR3 bases: TGCAGCGTTGTTGCAACTAGCGGGGTGCAACAAGAGACCCAGTACTTC.

This clonotype has a handful of counts. V is TRBV14 and J is TRBJ2-3, with D hard to call. V was pared by 5 bases and J by 0 bases, with 9 bases between. Germline CDR1 SGHDN, CDR2 FVKESK. There are 14 residues in the CDR3. CDR3 sequence: CASSADRSTDTQYF. CDR3 DNA sequence: TGTGCCAGCAGCGCCGACCGAAGCACAGATACGCAGTATTTT.

To note about this clonotype: An end of the junction differs from the germline gene, which may be a read error. V and J are TRBV7-6 and TRBJ1-4, with no clear D. The CDR3 consists of 15 residues. The germline V gene encodes CDR1 SGHVS and CDR2 FNYEAQ. Here the CDR3 reads CASSLAGRTNKKLFF. The CDR3 coding sequence is TGTGCCAGCAGCTTAGCAGGGAGGACTAATAAAAAACTGTTTTTT.

The count of this clonotype is one. The chain couples TRBV6-4 to TRBJ2-3; 9 bases match TRBD2. The V gene end was trimmed by 0 bases and the J gene end by 2 bases; junction bases not matched to a gene: 3. The CDR3 spans 16 residues. The germline V gene encodes CDR1 MRHNA and CDR2 SNTAGT. CDR3 amino acids: CASSDSKRGDTDTQYF. For the CDR3, the DNA is TGTGCCAGCAGTGACTCGAAGCGGGGGGACACAGATACGCAGTATTTT.

Relative to its sample, this clonotype is medium-sized (0.01 to 0.1%). The chain employs TRBV29-1 and TRBJ2-5; D unresolved. This CDR3 has 12 amino acids. Trimming took 5 bases from V and 2 from J, leaving 9 bases between them. The germline CDR1 and CDR2 sequences are SQVTM and ANQGSEA. DNA of the CDR3: TGCAGCGTTCTGGGTCGACAAGAGACCCAGTACTTC. Translated: CSVLGRQETQYF.

This CDR3 is CASRTSGGLLRDTQYF. The CDR3 nucleotides read TGTGCCAGCAGAACTAGCGGGGGGCTTCTAAGGGATACGCAGTATTTT. The genes are TRBV27 and TRBJ2-3, with 12 positions matching TRBD2. V lost 6 bases to trimming and J lost 6 bases; unmatched junction nucleotides: 10. This CDR3 is built from 16 residues. CDR1 MNHEY and CDR2 SMNVEV come from the germline V gene (reference sequence).

CDR3 sequence reads: CASSWRQEGGDTQYF. The CDR3 bases are TGTGCCAGCAGTTGGAGACAGGAGGGGGGGGATACGCAGTATTTT. The chain joins TRBV6-5 to TRBJ2-3; TRBD2 might be the D (7 bases). V lost 4 bases to trimming and J lost 6 bases, with 17 bases between them. The CDR3 consists of 15 residues. The germline V gene encodes CDR1 MNHEY and CDR2 SVGAGI.

The chain has TRBV11-1 and TRBJ2-3, with 9 bases aligning to TRBD2. Germline V CDR1 and CDR2: SGHAT, FQDESV (reference sequence). The V and J ends lost 1 base and 0 bases, in that order; junction bases with no gene match: 14. The CDR3 runs 20 residues. CDR3: CASSLDRGISGGTSTDTQYF. DNA of the CDR3: TGTGCCAGCAGCTTAGATCGGGGGATAAGCGGGGGGACTAGCACAGATACGCAGTATTTT.

This clonotype was picked up a small number of times. V is TRBV29-1 and J is TRBJ2-5, with 7 bases identical to TRBD2. Germline-derived CDR1 and CDR2 are SQVTM and ANQGSEA. J gave up 3 bases and V 6 bases, and 13 bases lay outside the gene matches. The CDR3 is 15 residues long. The CDR3 region has the DNA TGCAGCGTCGGCGGGCCAGCGGGGACCGAAGAGACCCAGTACTTC. It codes for CSVGGPAGTEETQYF. Full variable domain (outside the CDR3, taken from reference TRBV29-1 and TRBJ2-5): SAVISQKPSRDICQRGTSLTIQCQVDSQVTMMFWYRQQPGQSLTLIATANQGSEATYESGFVIDKFPISRPNLTFSTLTVSNMSPEDSSIYLCSVGGPAGTEETQYFGPGTRLLVL.

By frequency in the sample, this clonotype is medium-sized. The V and J genes are TRBV5-5 and TRBJ2-7; D call uncertain. V was clipped by 0 bases and J by 1 base, with 5 bases between them. Looked up from germline, CDR1 is SGHKS and CDR2 is YYEKEE (reference sequence). The CDR3 totals 13 residues. The chain's CDR3 is CASSLDVSYEQYF. The CDR3 DNA is TGTGCCAGCAGCTTGGATGTTTCCTACGAGCAGTACTTC.

The chain links TRBV28 to TRBJ1-2; 10 nucleotides line up with TRBD1. The length of the CDR3 is 14 residues. The J segment lost 5 bases and the V segment lost 3 bases, leaving 3 bases of the junction unmatched. The germline V gene encodes CDR1 MDHEN and CDR2 SYDVKM. The CDR3 region has the DNA TGTGCCAGCAGTTTGGGGGACAGGGGTTATGGCTACACCTTC. Its protein product is CASSLGDRGYGYTF.

The rearrangement links TRBV30 to TRBJ1-1; D may be TRBD1 (5 bases). The CDR3 totals 11 residues. CDR1 is GTSNPN and CDR2 is SVGIG in the germline V gene (reference sequence). V was trimmed by 3 bases and J by 6 bases, leaving 8 bases between them. DNA for the CDR3: TGTGCCTGGAGCCAGGGCGCTGAAGCTTTCTTT. Translation: CAWSQGAEAFF.

Worth noting for this clonotype: Given a much more abundant clone one base away, this may be a read error. The rearrangement links TRBV6-5 to TRBJ1-1; D is unclear. The CDR3 extends over 16 amino acids. Germline V gene lookup returns CDR1 MNHEY and CDR2 SVGAGI. CDR3 nucleotide sequence: TGTGCCAGCAGCCTTCGAGTGGTGTCCATGAACACTGAAGCTCTCTTT. Translation: CASSLRVVSMNTEALF.

The chain combines TRBV5-5 with TRBJ1-5, with unresolved D. The V and J ends lost 0 bases and 3 bases respectively, with 10 bases between them. Germline V CDR1 and CDR2: SGHKS, YYEKEE (reference sequence). The CDR3 covers 15 residues. The CDR3 is CASSLGPGDNQPQHF. Here the CDR3 DNA reads TGTGCCAGCAGCTTGGGACCAGGAGACAATCAGCCCCAGCATTTT.

About this clonotype itself: A much larger clone sits a single nucleotide away, making a read error possible. The chain has TRBV29-1 and TRBJ1-1; D remains ambiguous. Germline V lookup: CDR1 SQVTM, CDR2 ANQGSEA. CDR3 length equals 16 residues. The germline V and J ends were trimmed by 6 bases and 5 bases, with 25 bases remaining between them. The CDR3 spells CSVAKIAQIWNTEAFF. The CDR3 coding sequence is TGCAGCGTGGCTAAGATCGCGCAAATTTGGAATACTGAAGCTTTCTTT.

By sample share, this clonotype is medium-sized. The chain uses TRBV5-6 and TRBJ2-7, with D possibly TRBD1 on 5 matching bases. V lost 6 bases and J 1 base, leaving 14 bases between the germline ends. In germline, CDR1 is SGHDT, CDR2 YYEEEE. The CDR3 contains 14 residues. CDR3 region: CASTLRGPSYEQYV. The DNA of the CDR3 is TGTGCCAGCACCCTTAGGGGTCCGTCCTACGAGCAGTACGTC.

This clonotype is medium-sized by share. This chain uses TRBV6-6 with TRBJ2-1; 14 nucleotides align to TRBD2. The length of the CDR3 is 17 residues. The V segment lost 5 bases and the J segment 4 bases; nucleotides outside the gene matches: 7. Germline V gene data show CDR1 as MNHNY and CDR2 as SVGAGI (reference sequence). In nucleotides, the CDR3 is TGTGCCAGCAGTCCGGGACTAGCGGGGGTAGGGTACAATGAGCAGTTCTTC. This sequence encodes CASSPGLAGVGYNEQFF.

The chain combines TRBV19 with TRBJ2-1, with 8 bases lining up with TRBD2. The CDR3 totals 15 residues. The V gene end was trimmed by 6 bases and the J gene end by 1 base; junction bases not matched to a gene: 5. Looked up from germline, CDR1 is LNHDA and CDR2 is SQIVND (reference sequence). In DNA form, the CDR3 reads TGTGCCAGTAGGGTAGCGGGGATATCCTACAATGAGCAGTTCTTC. As protein: CASRVAGISYNEQFF.

This clonotype is labeled medium-sized. J is TRBJ2-1 and V is TRBV15; TRBD2 is a possible D gene (6 bases). V lost 6 bases to trimming and J lost 4 bases, with 10 bases between them. This CDR3 contains 13 residues. From germline, CDR1 is LNHNV and CDR2 YYDKDF (reference sequence). CDR3: CATSSGTYNEQFF. CDR3 nucleotides: TGTGCCACCAGTTCTGGGACTTACAATGAGCAGTTCTTC.